This T cell receptor (beta chain) was identified in a study of cytomegalovirus exposure and HLA in healthy donors. The wider study: The 120 validation repertoires, a later analysis reported, used the same platform as the 550 to 700 repertoires from the first cohort.

Notes on this clone: Its antigen is undetermined.

The data were produced by immunoSEQ multiplex PCR, yet TCRdb's version contains in-frame clones alone and is incomplete. The sample lists under 250,000 clones, roughly 87% occurring once. Points from the study as a whole: Rare sequences made up most TCRs, while some public TCRs were found in many donors. Researchers counted about 150 TCR beta chains as cytomegalovirus-associated. Through in vitro validation, three CMV-associated chains were shown to be specific for CMV antigens.

The receptor was isolated from a woman aged 18-30 years in good health and CMV-seropositive. Sequenced: PBMCs.

CDR3 in DNA: TGTGCCAGCAGCCGGACAGCGAACACTGAAGCTTTCTTT. It codes for CASSRTANTEAFF. This chain joins TRBV5-6 and TRBJ1-1; TRBD1 is a possible D gene (6 bases). Germline CDR1 is SGHDT and CDR2 is YYEEEE. Trimming took off 4 bases at V and 1 base at J, with 8 bases between the two ends. The CDR3 runs to 13 residues.